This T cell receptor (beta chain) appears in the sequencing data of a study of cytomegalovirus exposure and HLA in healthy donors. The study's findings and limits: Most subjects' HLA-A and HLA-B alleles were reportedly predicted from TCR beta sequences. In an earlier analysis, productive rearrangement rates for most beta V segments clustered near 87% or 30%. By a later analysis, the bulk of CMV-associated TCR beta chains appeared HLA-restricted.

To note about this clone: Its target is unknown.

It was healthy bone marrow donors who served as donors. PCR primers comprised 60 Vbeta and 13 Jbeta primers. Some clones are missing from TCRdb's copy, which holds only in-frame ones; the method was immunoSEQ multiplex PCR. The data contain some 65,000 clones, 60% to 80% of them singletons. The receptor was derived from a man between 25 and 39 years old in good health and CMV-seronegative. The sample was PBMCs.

CDR3 DNA sequence: TGTGCCATCAGTGCCCTAGCGGGGGCTGAGCAGTACTTC. This encodes CAISALAGAEQYF. The chain employs TRBV10-3 and TRBJ2-7, with 10 bases lining up with TRBD2. J lost 7 bases, V lost 4 bases, and 4 bases had no gene match. In germline, CDR1 is ENHRY, CDR2 SYGVKD. The CDR3 has 13 residues.